The present T cell receptor (beta chain) was sequenced within a study of cytomegalovirus exposure and HLA in healthy donors. Study context: Among about 190 million T cells, an earlier analysis found 95 million to 140 million unique TCR beta sequences. Whole-study findings and limits: In presence/absence analyses, roughly uniform sequencing depth across donors was assumed. Common viral pathogens seemed to be connected with several of the most significant clusters, according to a later analysis. Most TCR sequences were uncommon, yet certain public TCRs appeared in many donors.

With regard to this clone: The antigen is unknown.

The PCR was carried out with 60 Vbeta primers and 13 Jbeta primers. Sequenced by immunoSEQ multiplex PCR; TCRdb stores in-frame clones only, minus some. This table has 140,000 to 150,000 clones, approximately 57% appearing once. Germline CDR1 reads SGHDT; CDR2 reads YYEEEE. The CDR3 totals 11 residues. With 4 bases removed from V and 5 bases from J, the gap between germline ends came to 7 bases. The genes are TRBV5-6 and TRBJ2-7; D not resolved. What was sequenced was PBMCs. The receptor's source is a male donor in good health and CMV-seronegative. The CDR3 DNA sequence: TGTGCCAGCAGCCACAATGACGAGCAGTACTTC. Encoded protein: CASSHNDEQYF.